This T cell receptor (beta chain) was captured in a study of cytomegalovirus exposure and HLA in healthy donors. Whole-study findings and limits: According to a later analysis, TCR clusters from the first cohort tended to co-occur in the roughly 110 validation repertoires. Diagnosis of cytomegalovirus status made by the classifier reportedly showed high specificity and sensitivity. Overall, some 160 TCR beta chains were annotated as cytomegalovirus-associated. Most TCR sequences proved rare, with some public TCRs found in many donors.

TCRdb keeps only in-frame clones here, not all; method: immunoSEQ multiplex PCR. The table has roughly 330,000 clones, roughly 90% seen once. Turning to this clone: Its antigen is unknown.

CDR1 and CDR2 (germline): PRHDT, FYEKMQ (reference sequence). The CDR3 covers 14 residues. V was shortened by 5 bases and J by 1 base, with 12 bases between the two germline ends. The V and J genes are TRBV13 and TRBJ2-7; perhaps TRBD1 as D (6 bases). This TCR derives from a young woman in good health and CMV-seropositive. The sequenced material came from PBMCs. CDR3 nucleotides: TGTGCCAGCAGCGGCGACAGGAGTTCCTACGAGCAGTACTTC. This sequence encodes CASSGDRSSYEQYF.